One sample yielded the 30 T cell receptor beta chains listed below, sequenced in a study of graft-versus-host responses after intestinal transplantation. TCRdb keeps only in-frame clones here, not all; method: immunoSEQ multiplex PCR. Of about 40,000 clones in the sample, under 95% were seen once. The starting material was PBMCs, obtained about 330 days after intestinal transplant. These TCRs come from a human patient who received an intestinal transplant, so some T cells may come from the graft donor.

This chain uses TRBV5-1 with TRBJ2-4, with 11 bases fitting TRBD1. Germline assignment: CDR1 SGHRS and CDR2 YFSETQ. CDR3 length equals 14 residues. V lost 2 bases, J lost 7 bases, and 2 bases stayed unmatched. The CDR3 here is CASSLGTGGNIQYF. DNA for the CDR3: TGCGCCAGCAGCTTAGGGACAGGGGGGAACATTCAGTACTTC.

The rearrangement joins TRBV7-2 to TRBJ2-1; possibly TRBD1 for D (5 bases). The CDR3 loop spans 13 amino acids. Trimming shortened V by 2 bases and J by 10 bases, and 12 bases separated the two germline ends. Germline CDR1 is SGHTA and CDR2 is FQGNSA. Here the CDR3 DNA reads TGTGCCAGCAGCTTAATACAGGCCCGGGAGCAGTTCTTC. Its translation: CASSLIQAREQFF.

This chain links TRBV12-5 with TRBJ2-1; 7 bases align to TRBD1. The germline V gene encodes CDR1 LGHNT and CDR2 FRNRAP. The trim removed 5 bases at V and 4 bases at J, leaving 14 bases unmatched. This CDR3 has 17 amino acids. For the CDR3, the DNA is TGTGCTAGTGGTCAATCCCTCGGCCGGACAGGTTACAATGAGCAGTTCTTC. Residues: CASGQSLGRTGYNEQFF.

V usage is TRBV6-6 and J usage is TRBJ1-5; D perhaps matches TRBD1 (5 bases). Germline loops: CDR1 MNHNY, CDR2 SVGAGI (reference sequence). Trimming shortened V by 1 base and J by 4 bases, and 11 bases separated the two germline ends. This CDR3 comprises 15 residues. The CDR3 sequence is CASSYFSGGNQPQHF. CDR3 sequence (DNA): TGTGCCAGCAGTTACTTCTCGGGGGGAAATCAGCCCCAGCATTTT.

The rearrangement joins TRBV5-1 to TRBJ2-7; 14 bases map to TRBD2. The germline V gene encodes CDR1 SGHRS and CDR2 YFSETQ. The CDR3 runs to 16 residues. The V segment lost 4 bases and the J segment 0 bases; nucleotides outside the gene matches: 3. Here the CDR3 DNA reads TGCGCCAGCAGCCGAGGGACTAGCGGGAGCTCCTACGAGCAGTACTTC. Its translation: CASSRGTSGSSYEQYF.

This clone has only one observation. The CDR3 DNA reads TGCGCCAGCAGCTCCTCCTACGAGCAGTACTTC. It specifies CASSSSYEQYF. V usage is TRBV5-1 and J usage is TRBJ2-7; no firm D call. The V gene lost 3 bases and the J gene lost 0 bases, with 1 base spanning the gap. The V gene's germline CDR1 is SGHRS and CDR2 YFSETQ. The CDR3 covers 11 residues.

CDR3 protein: CASSQDHKWTGTTDTQYF. The CDR3, as DNA: TGCGCCAGCAGCCAAGATCACAAATGGACAGGGACCACAGATACGCAGTATTTT. The chain employs TRBV4-1 and TRBJ2-3; 8 nucleotides line up with TRBD1. This CDR3 spans 18 amino acids. The trim removed 0 bases at V and 2 bases at J, leaving 10 bases unmatched. Germline assignment: CDR1 MGHRA and CDR2 YSYEKL.

This chain connects TRBV7-3 to TRBJ2-1; D possibly corresponds to TRBD2 (6 bases). Trimming cost V 2 bases and J 6 bases, with 8 bases left between them. The V gene's germline CDR1 is SGHTA and CDR2 FQGTGA. This CDR3 has 13 amino acids. This CDR3 is CASSLGTFNEQFF. For the CDR3, the DNA is TGTGCCAGCAGCTTAGGGACTTTCAATGAGCAGTTCTTC.

The rearrangement joins TRBV28 to TRBJ2-4; TRBD1 or TRBD2 may be the D gene (5 bases each). V was trimmed by 7 bases and J by 2 bases, leaving 9 bases between them. There are 13 residues in the CDR3. From germline, CDR1 is MDHEN and CDR2 SYDVKM. The CDR3 loop is CASIGTPKNIQYF. CDR3 nucleotides: TGTGCCAGCATTGGGACCCCCAAAAACATTCAGTACTTC.

The chain couples TRBV29-1 to TRBJ2-7; D gene uncertain. Germline V lookup: CDR1 SQVTM, CDR2 ANQGSEA. Trimming removed 4 bases at V and 1 base at J, with 11 bases between. CDR3 length: 13 amino acids. CDR3 protein: CSVVNALSYEQYF. DNA of the CDR3: TGCAGCGTTGTTAATGCCCTTTCCTACGAGCAGTACTTC.

This clone has only one observation. CDR3 region: CASSFRGRGQGNTEAFF. The CDR3 nucleotides read TGTGCCAGCAGCTTTAGGGGCCGGGGACAGGGGAACACTGAAGCTTTCTTT. The V call is TRBV7-8, the J call TRBJ1-1; 9 nucleotides agree with TRBD1. The ends lost 3 bases at V and 1 base at J; junction bases unmatched: 9. Germline V gene data show CDR1 as SGHVS and CDR2 as FQNEAQ. The CDR3 runs to 17 residues. The full variable domain, rest sourced from reference TRBV7-8 and TRBJ1-1, is GAGVSQSPRYKVAKRGQDVALRCDPISGHVSLFWYQQALGQGPEFLTYFQNEAQLDKSGLPSDRFFAERPEGSVSTLKIQRTQQEDSAVYLCASSFRGRGQGNTEAFFGQGTRLTVV.

The chain couples TRBV6-5 to TRBJ2-1; D perhaps matches TRBD1 (7 bases). The V end lost 7 bases, the J end lost 2 bases, and 15 bases lay between the germline ends. Germline V gene lookup returns CDR1 MNHEY and CDR2 SVGAGI. The CDR3 is 15 amino acids. CDR3 loop: CASTWTGGAYNEQFF. As DNA, the CDR3 is TGTGCCAGCACCTGGACAGGCGGGGCCTACAATGAGCAGTTCTTC.

The chain couples TRBV28 to TRBJ1-5; no reliable D call. The CDR3 is 14 amino acids. Per germline, CDR1 MDHEN and CDR2 SYDVKM. The V gene lost 6 bases and the J gene lost 5 bases, with 14 bases spanning the gap. For the CDR3, the DNA is TGTGCCAGCAGCTTCCCGCGGCCTGATCAGCCCCAGCATTTT. This gives the protein CASSFPRPDQPQHF.

The rearrangement uses TRBV15 and TRBJ2-5, with 16 bases fitting TRBD2. This CDR3 spans 17 amino acids. V lost 3 bases, J lost 5 bases, and 6 bases stayed unmatched. Germline V lookup: CDR1 LNHNV, CDR2 YYDKDF (reference sequence). The CDR3 DNA reads as TGTGCCACCAGCAGCGGCGGGACTAGCGGGAGGGAGGAGACCCAGTACTTC. Its protein product is CATSSGGTSGREETQYF. The variable domain in full, with the rest retrieved from reference TRBV15 and TRBJ2-5, is DAMVIQNPRYQVTQFGKPVTLSCSQTLNHNVMYWYQQKSSQAPKLLFHYYDKDFNNEADTPDNFQSRRPNTSFCFLDIRSPGLGDTAMYLCATSSGGTSGREETQYFGPGTRLLVL.

This sequence joins TRBV2 and TRBJ2-3, with D uncertain. Germline-derived CDR1 and CDR2 are SNHLY and FYNNEI. Trimming cost V 5 bases and J 8 bases, with 5 bases left between them. The CDR3 is 10 amino acids. The CDR3 loop is CASSLGTQYF. CDR3 DNA sequence: TGTGCCAGCAGTCTGGGTACGCAGTATTTT.

In the case of this clone: Additional DNA sequences in this sample encode the identical CDR3. This rearrangement joins TRBV2 to TRBJ2-5; tentatively, D is TRBD2 (6 bases). V was trimmed by 7 bases and J by 2 bases, leaving 14 bases between them. The germline gives CDR1 SNHLY, CDR2 FYNNEI. This CDR3 region has 14 residues. The CDR3 DNA follows: TGTGCCAGCAAGGCGGGAACCATTCAAGAGACCCAGTACTTC. It codes for CASKAGTIQETQYF.

V gene TRBV18 combines with J gene TRBJ2-7; 7 nucleotides line up with TRBD2. The CDR3 contains 14 residues. V lost 4 bases and J lost 2; bases outside the gene matches: 5. Germline V gene sequence: CDR1 KGHSH, CDR2 LQKENI. CDR3 amino acids: CASSRGGETYEQYF. The CDR3 DNA sequence: TGTGCCAGCTCACGGGGGGGGGAAACCTACGAGCAGTACTTC.

The chain carries TRBV9 and TRBJ2-3; the D gene is possibly TRBD2 (9 bases). The germline gives CDR1 SGDLS, CDR2 YYNGEE. Trimming pared 2 bases from V and 1 base from J, leaving 35 bases between. There are 23 residues in the CDR3. In DNA, the CDR3 is TGTGCCAGCAGCGTTAGGGACAGGTCAGGGGTAGCGGGAGAGTCTCCTGGCACAGATACGCAGTATTTT. It is translated as CASSVRDRSGVAGESPGTDTQYF.

J is TRBJ2-3 and V is TRBV4-1; D may be TRBD2 (6 bases). Germline CDR1 and CDR2: MGHRA and YSYEKL. CDR3 size: 18 residues. V lost 1 base and J lost 0, with 17 bases in between. CDR3 residues: CASSQGSLASSSTDTQYF. DNA for the CDR3: TGCGCCAGCAGCCAAGGGAGCCTAGCGTCCTCTAGCACAGATACGCAGTATTTT.

The V gene is TRBV1, the J gene TRBJ2-3; no check of the table's D call, TRBD2, against the DNA was made. TRBV1 is a pseudogene. CDR3 length: 17 amino acids. CDR3 region: CTSSQDVSGGSTDTQYF. CDR3 coding DNA: TGCACCAGCAGCCAAGATGTTAGCGGGGGGAGCACAGATACGCAGTATTTT.

J is TRBJ2-4 and V is TRBV15; 7 nucleotides align to TRBD1. Germline V gene data show CDR1 as LNHNV and CDR2 as YYDKDF (reference sequence). V lost 3 bases, J lost 1 base, and 3 bases stayed unmatched. There are 15 residues in the CDR3. DNA of the CDR3: TGTGCCACCAGCAGTCTGGACAGGGCCAAAAACATTCAGTACTTC. Its protein product is CATSSLDRAKNIQYF.

V usage is TRBV6-1 and J usage is TRBJ2-7; D possibly corresponds to TRBD1 (5 bases). The CDR3 runs 13 residues. The germline V gene encodes CDR1 MNHNS and CDR2 SASEGT. V was cut by 7 bases and J by 1 base, with 11 bases left in between. The CDR3 is CASKRDSSYEQYF. CDR3 bases: TGTGCCAGCAAGCGAGACAGTTCCTACGAGCAGTACTTC.

The chain combines TRBV30 with TRBJ2-6; no clear D gene. The CDR3 has 15 residues. Trimming removed 0 bases at V and 2 bases at J, with 8 bases between. Germline V gene lookup returns CDR1 GTSNPN and CDR2 SVGIG (reference sequence). The CDR3 loop reads CAWSVGSPGANVLTF. CDR3 nucleotides: TGTGCCTGGAGTGTCGGGTCCCCTGGGGCCAACGTCCTGACTTTC.

This sequence joins TRBV6-6 and TRBJ2-1; D is possibly TRBD1 (6 bases). The ends were cut back, 5 bases at V and 4 bases at J, with 12 bases in the middle. CDR3 size: 14 residues. Germline V gene data show CDR1 as MNHNY and CDR2 as SVGAGI (reference sequence). The CDR3 nucleotides are TGTGCCAGCAGTACCCGGGGACAATACAATGAGCAGTTCTTC. Protein: CASSTRGQYNEQFF.

This chain joins TRBV5-1 and TRBJ2-7, with TRBD1 matching over 8 bases. This CDR3 is built from 15 residues. The ends lost 0 bases at V and 5 bases at J; junction bases unmatched: 7. Germline CDR1 reads SGHRS; CDR2 reads YFSETQ. The CDR3, as DNA: TGCGCCAGCAGCTTGGGTCAGGGGGCGACCCACGAGCAGTACTTC. Residues: CASSLGQGATHEQYF.

The genes are TRBV13 and TRBJ1-1, with TRBD1 as a possible D gene (5 bases). The CDR3 extends over 16 amino acids. V lost 1 base and J 5 bases, leaving 17 bases between the germline ends. Germline loops: CDR1 PRHDT, CDR2 FYEKMQ (reference sequence). The CDR3 DNA sequence: TGTGCCAGCAGCTTAGCGGGACGGGGCGCGGGTACTGAAGCTTTCTTT. Protein product: CASSLAGRGAGTEAFF.

The rearrangement joins TRBV5-1 to TRBJ2-1; TRBD1 matches 9 bases. The germline gives CDR1 SGHRS, CDR2 YFSETQ. J was trimmed by 5 bases and V by 1 base; bases with no gene match: 7. The CDR3 is made up of 16 amino acids. In DNA, the CDR3 is TGCGCCAGCAGCTTGATGAGGACAGGGGCAAACAATGAGCAGTTCTTC. Its protein product is CASSLMRTGANNEQFF.

The rearrangement uses TRBV6-6 and TRBJ2-1; D gene ambiguous. CDR1 is MNHNY and CDR2 is SVGAGI in the germline V gene (reference sequence). The V gene lost 0 bases and the J gene lost 6 bases, with 6 bases spanning the gap. The CDR3 spans 13 residues. CDR3 region: CASSYSGVNEQFF. Here the CDR3 DNA reads TGTGCCAGCAGTTACTCGGGCGTCAATGAGCAGTTCTTC.

The V and J genes are TRBV29-1 and TRBJ2-7; D gene unclear. Germline CDR1 SQVTM, CDR2 ANQGSEA. CDR3 length equals 12 residues. V lost 4 bases, J lost 3 bases, and 10 bases lay in between. CDR3 in DNA: TGCAGCGTTGCGATAGCTGACTACGAGCAGTACTTC. Residues: CSVAIADYEQYF.

The sample holds one count of this clone. The chain is built from TRBV6-5 and TRBJ1-1, with D unclear. Germline lookup yields CDR1 MNHEY and CDR2 SVGAGI. V was trimmed by 2 bases and J by 1 base, leaving 5 bases between them. The CDR3 spans 13 residues. CDR3 bases: TGTGCCAGCAGTTACGGGCAGAACACTGAAGCTTTCTTT. It translates to CASSYGQNTEAFF.